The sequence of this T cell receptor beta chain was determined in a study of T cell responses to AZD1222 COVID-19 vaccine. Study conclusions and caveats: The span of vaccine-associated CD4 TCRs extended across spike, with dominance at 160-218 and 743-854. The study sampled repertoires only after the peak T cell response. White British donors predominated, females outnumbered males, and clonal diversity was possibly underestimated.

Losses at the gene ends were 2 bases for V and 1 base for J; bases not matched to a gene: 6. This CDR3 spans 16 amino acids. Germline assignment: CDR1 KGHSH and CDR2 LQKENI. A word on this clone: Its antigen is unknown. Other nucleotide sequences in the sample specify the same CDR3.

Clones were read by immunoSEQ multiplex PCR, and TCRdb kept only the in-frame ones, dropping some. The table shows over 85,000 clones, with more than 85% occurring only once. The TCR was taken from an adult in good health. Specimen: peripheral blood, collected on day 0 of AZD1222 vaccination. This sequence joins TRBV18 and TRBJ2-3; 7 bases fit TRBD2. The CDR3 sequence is CASSPGLAGGTDTQYF. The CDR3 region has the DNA TGTGCCAGCTCACCAGGGCTGGCGGGGGGCACAGATACGCAGTATTTT.